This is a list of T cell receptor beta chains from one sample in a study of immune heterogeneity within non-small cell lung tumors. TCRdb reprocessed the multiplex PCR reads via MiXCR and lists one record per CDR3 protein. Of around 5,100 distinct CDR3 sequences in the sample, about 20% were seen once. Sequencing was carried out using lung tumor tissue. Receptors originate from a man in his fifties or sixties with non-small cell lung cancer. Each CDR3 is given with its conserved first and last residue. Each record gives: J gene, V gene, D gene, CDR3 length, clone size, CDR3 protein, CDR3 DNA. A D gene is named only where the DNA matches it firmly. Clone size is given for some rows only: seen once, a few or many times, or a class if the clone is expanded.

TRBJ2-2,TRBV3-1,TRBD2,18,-,CASSQKNVAGANTGELFF,TGTGCCAGCAGCCAGAAAAACGTAGCGGGCGCGAACACCGGGGAGCTGTTTTTT
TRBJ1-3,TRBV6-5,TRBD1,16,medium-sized,CASSYTDRGAGNTIYF,TGTGCCAGCAGTTACACGGACAGGGGAGCTGGAAACACCATATATTTT
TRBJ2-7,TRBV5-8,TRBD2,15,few,CASSLSGEGLNEQYF,TGTGCCAGCAGCTTGTCGGGGGAGGGCCTAAACGAGCAGTACTTC
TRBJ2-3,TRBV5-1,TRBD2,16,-,CASTGLAGVGTDTQYF,TGCGCCAGCACGGGACTAGCGGGAGTGGGCACAGATACGCAGTATTTT
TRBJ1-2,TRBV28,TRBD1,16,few,CASSFAVQGPTYGYTF,TGTGCCAGCAGTTTCGCGGTACAGGGGCCGACCTATGGCTACACCTTC
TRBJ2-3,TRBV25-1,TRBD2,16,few,CASSDYKSGATDTQYF,TGTGCCAGCAGTGACTACAAAAGCGGGGCCACAGATACGCAGTATTTT
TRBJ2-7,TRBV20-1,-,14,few,CSAGRDGVSYEQYF,TGCAGTGCTGGAAGGGACGGCGTGTCCTACGAGCAGTACTTC
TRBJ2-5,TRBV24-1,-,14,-,CATSDDRWGRTQYF,TGTGCCACCAGTGATGATCGATGGGGAAGGACCCAGTACTTC
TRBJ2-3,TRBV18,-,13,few,CASSPGDADTQYF,TGTGCCAGCTCACCCGGGGACGCAGATACGCAGTATTTT
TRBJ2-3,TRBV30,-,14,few,CAGSGGLRSDTQYF,TGTGCCGGCAGTGGGGGACTTCGGTCAGATACGCAGTATTTT